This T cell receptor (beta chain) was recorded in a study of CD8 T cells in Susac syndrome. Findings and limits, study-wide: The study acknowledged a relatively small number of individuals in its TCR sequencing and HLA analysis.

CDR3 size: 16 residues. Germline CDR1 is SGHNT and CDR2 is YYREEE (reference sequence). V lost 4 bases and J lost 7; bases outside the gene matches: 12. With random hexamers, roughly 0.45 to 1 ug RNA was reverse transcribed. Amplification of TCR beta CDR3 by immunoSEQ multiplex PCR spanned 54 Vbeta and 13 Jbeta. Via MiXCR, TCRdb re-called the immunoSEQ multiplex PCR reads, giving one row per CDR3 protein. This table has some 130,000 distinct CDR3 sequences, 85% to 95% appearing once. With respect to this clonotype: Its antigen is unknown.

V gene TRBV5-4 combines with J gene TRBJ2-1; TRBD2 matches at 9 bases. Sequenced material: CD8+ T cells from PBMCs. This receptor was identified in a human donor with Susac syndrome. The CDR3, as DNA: TGTGCCAGCAGCCGGATAGGGGGGCTAGCGGGGAATGAGCAGTTCTTC. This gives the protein CASSRIGGLAGNEQFF.